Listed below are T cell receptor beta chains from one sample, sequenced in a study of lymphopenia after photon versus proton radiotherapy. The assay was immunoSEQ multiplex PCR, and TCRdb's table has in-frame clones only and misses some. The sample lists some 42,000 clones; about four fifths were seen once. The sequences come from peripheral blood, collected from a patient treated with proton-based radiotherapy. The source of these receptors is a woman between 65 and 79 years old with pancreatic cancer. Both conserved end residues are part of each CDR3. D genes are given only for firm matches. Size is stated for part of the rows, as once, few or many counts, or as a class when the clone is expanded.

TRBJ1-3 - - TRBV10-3 CAIASGQRSGNTIYF TGTGCCATCGCCAGTGGCCAGAGGTCTGGAAACACCATATATTTT
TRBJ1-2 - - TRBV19 CASSTTRQAPTYGYTF TGTGCCAGTAGTACCACCCGACAGGCCCCAACCTATGGCTACACCTTC
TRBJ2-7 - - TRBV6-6 CASSLGAPEQYF TGTGCCAGCAGCTTGGGGGCGCCCGAGCAGTACTTC
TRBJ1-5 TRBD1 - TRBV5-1 CASRPTGADDQPQHF TGCGCCAGCAGACCGACAGGGGCCGACGATCAGCCCCAGCATTTT
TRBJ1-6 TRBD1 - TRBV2 CASSWDRGDSPLHF TGTGCCAGCAGTTGGGACAGGGGTGATTCACCCCTCCACTTT
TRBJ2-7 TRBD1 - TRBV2 CASIRDRGYEQYF TGTGCCAGCATCCGCGACAGGGGCTACGAGCAGTACTTC
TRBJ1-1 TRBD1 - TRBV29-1 CSASPGQGQNTEAFF TGCAGCGCGAGCCCGGGACAGGGGCAGAACACTGAAGCTTTCTTT
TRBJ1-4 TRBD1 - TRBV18 CASSPTGESEKLFF TGTGCCAGCTCACCGACAGGGGAATCTGAAAAACTGTTTTTT
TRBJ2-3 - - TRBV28 CACRGLVDTQYF TGTGCCTGCAGGGGTTTAGTGGATACGCAGTATTTT
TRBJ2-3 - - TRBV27 CASWGDTQYF TGTGCCAGCTGGGGAGATACGCAGTATTTT
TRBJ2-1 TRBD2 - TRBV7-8 CASSPTRLAGGVDNEQFF TGTGCCAGCAGCCCCACAAGACTAGCGGGAGGGGTGGACAATGAGCAGTTCTTC
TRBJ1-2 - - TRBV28 CASSSGDPNYGYTF TGTGCCAGCAGTTCAGGGGATCCTAACTATGGCTACACCTTC
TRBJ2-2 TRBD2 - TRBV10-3 CAISEVGGDTGELFF TGTGCCATCAGTGAGGTGGGAGGGGACACCGGGGAGCTGTTTTTT
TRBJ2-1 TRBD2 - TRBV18 CASSLRRTSGSVSNEQFF TGTGCCAGCTCACTGAGAAGGACTAGCGGGAGTGTCTCCAATGAGCAGTTCTTC
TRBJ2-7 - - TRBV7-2 CASSSGLPGLMQYF TGTGCCAGCAGCTCAGGGCTACCGGGGTTGATGCAGTACTTC
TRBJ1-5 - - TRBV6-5 CALGGSNQPQHF TGTGCCCTCGGGGGGAGCAATCAGCCCCAGCATTTT
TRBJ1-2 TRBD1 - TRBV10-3 CAISDPDRGWGIGYGYTF TGTGCCATCAGTGACCCCGACAGGGGATGGGGAATAGGGTATGGCTACACCTTC
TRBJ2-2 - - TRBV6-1 CASRTGNTGELFF TGTGCCAGCAGGACGGGGAACACCGGGGAGCTGTTTTTT
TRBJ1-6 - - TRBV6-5 CASSYGALGSPLHF TGTGCCAGCAGTTACGGCGCCCTGGGTTCACCCCTCCACTTT
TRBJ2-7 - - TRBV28 CASSKSGGVNEQYF TGTGCCAGCAGTAAGTCAGGGGGGGTGAACGAGCAGTACTTC
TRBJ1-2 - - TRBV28 CASSLSRTLNYGYTF TGTGCCAGCAGTTTATCTAGGACACTGAACTATGGCTACACCTTC
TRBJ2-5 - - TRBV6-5 CASSYGGEETQYF TGTGCCAGCAGTTACGGGGGAGAAGAGACCCAGTACTTC
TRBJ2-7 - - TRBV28 CASSSQTPLSYEQYF TGTGCCAGCAGTTCCCAAACACCCCTCTCCTACGAGCAGTACTTC
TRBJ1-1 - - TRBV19 CATHVGRGTEAFF TGTGCCACACATGTTGGGCGTGGCACTGAAGCTTTCTTT
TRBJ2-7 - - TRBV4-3 CASSSPWGETYEQYF TGCGCCAGCAGCTCCCCTTGGGGGGAAACCTACGAGCAGTACTTC
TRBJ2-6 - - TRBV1 CTSSSAQSRANVLTF TGCACCAGCAGTAGTGCACAAAGTCGGGCCAACGTCCTGACTTTC
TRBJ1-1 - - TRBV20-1 CSARGNTEAFF TGCAGTGCTAGAGGTAACACTGAAGCTTTCTTT
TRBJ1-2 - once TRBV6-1 CASRAGYGYTF TGTGCCAGCAGGGCGGGGTATGGCTACACCTTC
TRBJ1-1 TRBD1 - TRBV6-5 CASSLTGQMNTEAFF TGTGCCAGCAGCCTTACGGGACAGATGAACACTGAAGCTTTCTTT
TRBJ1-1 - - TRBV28 CASIPRGAGNTEAFF TGTGCCAGCATCCCCCGGGGGGCAGGAAACACTGAAGCTTTCTTT
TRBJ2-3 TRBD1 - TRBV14 CASSQGGQGRTDTQYF TGTGCCAGCAGCCAAGGGGGACAGGGGCGCACAGATACGCAGTATTTT
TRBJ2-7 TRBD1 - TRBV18 CASSATGGSYEQYF TGTGCCAGCTCAGCAACAGGGGGCAGCTACGAGCAGTACTTC
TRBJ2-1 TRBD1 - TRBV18 CASSPGQGSIHEQFF TGTGCCAGCTCCCCGGGACAGGGGAGTATACATGAGCAGTTCTTC
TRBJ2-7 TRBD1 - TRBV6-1 CASSEGLGQMEQYF TGTGCCAGCAGTGAAGGTTTGGGACAGATGGAGCAGTACTTC
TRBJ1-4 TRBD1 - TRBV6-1 CASSETATGSRGNEKLFF TGTGCCAGCAGTGAAACTGCGACAGGGTCCAGGGGAAATGAAAAACTGTTTTTT
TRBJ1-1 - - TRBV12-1 CASSIAPDGFMNTEAFF TGTGCCAGCAGCATCGCACCCGATGGCTTCATGAACACTGAAGCTTTCTTT
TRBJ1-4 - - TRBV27 CASSLRAVTPREKLFF TGTGCCAGCAGTTTAAGGGCAGTAACTCCGAGGGAAAAACTGTTTTTT
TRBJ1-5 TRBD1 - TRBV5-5 CASSPGTASSPQHF TGTGCCAGCAGCCCCGGGACAGCTTCTTCGCCCCAGCATTTT
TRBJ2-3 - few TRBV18 CASSPGVGESADTQYF TGTGCCAGCTCACCAGGAGTTGGAGAAAGCGCAGATACGCAGTATTTT
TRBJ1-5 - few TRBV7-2 CASSSRQDQPQHF TGTGCCAGCAGCTCAAGACAGGATCAGCCCCAGCATTTT
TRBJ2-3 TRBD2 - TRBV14 CASSQRTSGFTDTQYF TGTGCCAGCAGCCAAAGGACTAGCGGGTTCACAGATACGCAGTATTTT
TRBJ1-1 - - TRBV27 CASSLREGSTEAFF TGTGCCAGCAGCCTAAGGGAGGGTTCCACTGAAGCTTTCTTT
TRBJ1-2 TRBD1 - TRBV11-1 CASSAQTGGNYGYTF TGTGCCAGCAGCGCCCAAACAGGGGGCAACTATGGCTACACCTTC
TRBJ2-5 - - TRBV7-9 CASRKKYGTDTFETQYF TGTGCCAGCAGAAAGAAATATGGGACCGACACGTTTGAGACCCAGTACTTC
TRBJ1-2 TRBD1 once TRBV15 CATSRPDRVYLDGYTF TGTGCCACCAGCAGACCCGACAGGGTTTATCTAGATGGCTACACCTTC
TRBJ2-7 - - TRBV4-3 CASSQDRAGTYEQYF TGCGCCAGCAGCCAAGATCGGGCTGGAACCTACGAGCAGTACTTC
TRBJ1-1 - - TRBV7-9 CASSPRANTEAFF TGTGCCAGCAGCCCCCGGGCGAACACTGAAGCTTTCTTT
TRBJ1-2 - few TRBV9 CASSVAGQKINYGYTF TGTGCCAGCAGCGTAGCTGGACAGAAAATTAACTATGGCTACACCTTC
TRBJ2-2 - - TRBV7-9 CASSPRETGELFF TGTGCCAGCAGCCCCAGGGAAACCGGGGAGCTGTTTTTT
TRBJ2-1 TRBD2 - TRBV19 CASTTSGIYNEQFF TGTGCCAGCACTACTAGCGGGATCTACAATGAGCAGTTCTTC